This record looks at one T cell receptor (beta chain) sequence and its context. The data belong to a study of T-cell reconstitution after alpha-beta-depleted transplantation in children. Preparation of the TCRbeta library involved a method that used unique molecular identifiers. One entry per CDR3 protein results from TCRdb running MiXCR on the PCR reads. The table includes 200,000 to 250,000 distinct CDR3 sequences, about 12% detected once. With 5 bases clipped from V and 3 bases from J, the junction kept 1 base outside the gene matches. Germline V gives CDR1 MNHEY, CDR2 SVGEGT. The CDR3 extends over 12 amino acids.

The chain joins TRBV6-2 or TRBV6-3 to TRBJ2-7; 7 bases line up with TRBD2. The sequencing used PBMCs from the stem cell graft donor, collected from the stem cell graft. The sequence came from a human donor who donated a stem cell graft to a child with acute lymphoblastic leukemia. In DNA, the CDR3 is TGTGCCAGCAGTGCGGGGGTCTACGAGCAGTACTTC. Amino acid sequence: CASSAGVYEQYF.